This TCR beta chain emerged from a study of cytomegalovirus exposure and HLA in healthy donors. Findings and limits, study-wide: Both high specificity and high sensitivity reportedly marked the classifier's diagnosis of cytomegalovirus status. In a later analysis, a genetic analysis reported fewer productive-TCR N-insertions in an Asian-associated ancestry cluster than the cohort average. Later on, a genetic analysis was performed. It linked a missense variant in DCLRE1C with V- and J-gene trimming of TCR beta.

As to this clone: No antigen is known for it.

The PCR contained 60 Vbeta and 13 Jbeta primers. Sequencing was performed with immunoSEQ multiplex PCR; in TCRdb, only in-frame clones are kept and a portion is missing. There are over 110,000 clones in the sample, with approximately 0.88% held by the top ten. With V trimmed by 4 bases and J by 7 bases, 10 bases remained unmatched. This CDR3 comprises 15 residues. CDR1 is SGDLS and CDR2 is YYNGEE in the germline V gene. The sequenced sample was PBMCs. The sequence came from a male donor in good health and CMV-seronegative. V and J are TRBV9 and TRBJ2-1, with 8 bases aligning to TRBD1. CDR3 sequence (DNA): TGTGCCAGCAGCCATGGGACAGGATGGGAGAATGAGCAGTTCTTC. It specifies CASSHGTGWENEQFF.